This TCR beta chain was identified in a study of control samples from healthy donors and cancer patients. Assay used: immunoSEQ multiplex PCR; TCRdb lists only in-frame clones, some missing. This table holds more than 45,000 clones, 85% to 95% found once. CDR3 length: 16 residues. The V gene end was trimmed by 6 bases and the J gene end by 2 bases; junction bases not matched to a gene: 5. Per germline, CDR1 MNHEY and CDR2 SVGEGT. What was sequenced was PBMCs. The V gene is TRBV6-2 or TRBV6-3, the J gene TRBJ2-2, with 11 bases aligning to TRBD2. The receptor was isolated from a young man with colorectal cancer. In DNA form, the CDR3 reads TGTGCCAGCAGCCCTAGCGGGGGGCTTAACACCGGGGAGCTGTTTTTT. It yields the protein CASSPSGGLNTGELFF.